This is a list of T cell receptor beta chains from one sample in a study of cytomegalovirus exposure and HLA in healthy donors. The repertoire was sequenced with immunoSEQ multiplex PCR; TCRdb's copy has only in-frame clones and lacks some. The data contain about 140,000 clones, around 81% of them seen just once; the ten biggest clones take up roughly 3%. The sequenced sample consisted of PBMCs. These receptor sequences come from a male donor in good health and CMV-seronegative. CDR3s include the opening cysteine and the closing phenylalanine or tryptophan. Each record gives: clone size, J gene, D gene, V gene, CDR3 protein, CDR3 DNA. A D gene is named only where the DNA matches it firmly. Expanded clones are given a class, and other clones once, few, many or no size at all.

size: .; J: TRBJ1-2; D: TRBD1; V: TRBV5-1; CDR3: CASSGQGSTVGYGYTF; DNA: TGCGCCAGCAGCGGACAGGGGTCCACGGTGGGCTATGGCTACACCTTC
size: .; J: TRBJ1-2; D: TRBD1; V: TRBV5-6; CDR3: CASSQGTGGGGYGYTF; DNA: TGTGCCAGCAGCCAAGGGACAGGTGGGGGCGGCTATGGCTACACCTTC
size: few; J: TRBJ2-6; D: TRBD1; V: TRBV10-3; CDR3: CASTGVSSGANVLTF; DNA: TGTGCCTCTACAGGGGTCAGCTCTGGGGCCAACGTCCTGACTTTC
size: .; J: TRBJ2-2; D: .; V: TRBV18; CDR3: CASSPPQGSGDGELFF; DNA: TGTGCCAGCTCACCTCCTCAGGGTAGTGGCGACGGGGAGCTGTTTTTT
size: few; J: TRBJ2-1; D: .; V: TRBV30; CDR3: CAWSPQGSSYNEQFF; DNA: TGTGCCTGGAGTCCCCAGGGGAGTTCCTACAATGAGCAGTTCTTC
size: .; J: TRBJ2-3; D: .; V: TRBV29-1; CDR3: CSVLEVRDTQYF; DNA: TGCAGCGTTCTGGAGGTTCGAGATACGCAGTATTTT
size: .; J: TRBJ1-2; D: .; V: TRBV2; CDR3: CASTVRGHGYTF; DNA: TGTGCCAGCACTGTAAGGGGCCATGGCTACACCTTC
size: once; J: TRBJ2-7; D: .; V: TRBV4-1; CDR3: CASSPVWKGHEQYF; DNA: TGCGCCAGCAGCCCCGTCTGGAAGGGGCACGAGCAGTACTTC
size: .; J: TRBJ2-1; D: .; V: TRBV6-6; CDR3: CASSYSELNYPNEQFF; DNA: TGTGCCAGCAGTTACTCGGAGCTTAACTACCCCAATGAGCAGTTCTTC
size: once; J: TRBJ1-4; D: TRBD1; V: TRBV25-1; CDR3: CASSDPRQGGEKLFF; DNA: TGTGCCAGCAGTGACCCCCGACAGGGTGGAGAAAAACTGTTTTTT
size: .; J: TRBJ1-2; D: .; V: TRBV30; CDR3: CAWSFRSGYTF; DNA: TGTGCCTGGAGTTTTCGGAGTGGCTACACCTTC
size: .; J: TRBJ1-2; D: .; V: TRBV14; CDR3: CASSPLGDSPTNYGYTF; DNA: TGTGCCAGCAGCCCGCTTGGGGACTCTCCGACCAACTATGGCTACACCTTC
size: .; J: TRBJ1-5; D: TRBD1; V: TRBV27; CDR3: CASSEGTVNQPQHF; DNA: TGTGCCAGCAGTGAGGGGACAGTCAATCAGCCCCAGCATTTT
size: .; J: TRBJ1-2; D: .; V: TRBV27; CDR3: CASSLSGRGTYGYTF; DNA: TGTGCCAGCAGTTTATCGGGACGGGGGACTTATGGCTACACCTTC
size: .; J: TRBJ2-1; D: TRBD2; V: TRBV9; CDR3: CASSVDPPGGIYNEQFF; DNA: TGTGCCAGCAGCGTAGACCCCCCGGGAGGAATTTACAATGAGCAGTTCTTC
size: .; J: TRBJ2-7; D: TRBD1; V: TRBV2; CDR3: CASSDPGQYTYEQYF; DNA: TGTGCCAGCAGTGACCCGGGACAGTATACCTACGAGCAGTACTTC
size: .; J: TRBJ1-1; D: .; V: TRBV2; CDR3: CATSLDQGNTEAFF; DNA: TGTGCCACCAGCCTTGATCAGGGCAACACTGAAGCTTTCTTT
size: .; J: TRBJ1-5; D: TRBD1; V: TRBV18; CDR3: CASSPGQGGSSNQPQHF; DNA: TGTGCCAGCTCCCCGGGACAGGGGGGGTCTAGCAATCAGCCCCAGCATTTT
size: .; J: TRBJ1-1; D: .; V: TRBV10-3; CDR3: CAISERPGSNTEAFF; DNA: TGTGCCATCAGTGAAAGGCCAGGATCGAACACTGAAGCTTTCTTT
size: .; J: TRBJ2-2; D: .; V: TRBV4-1; CDR3: CASSQELSTNTGELFF; DNA: TGCGCCAGCAGCCAAGAATTATCTACGAACACCGGGGAGCTGTTTTTT
size: .; J: TRBJ1-4; D: TRBD1; V: TRBV5-1; CDR3: CASSADRGVEEKLFF; DNA: TGCGCCAGCAGCGCCGACAGGGGAGTGGAGGAAAAACTGTTTTTT
size: many; J: TRBJ1-1; D: .; V: TRBV19; CDR3: CASSIFDWNTEAFF; DNA: TGTGCCAGTAGTATTTTTGACTGGAACACTGAAGCTTTCTTT
size: .; J: TRBJ1-4; D: .; V: TRBV30; CDR3: CAWSVGADEKLFF; DNA: TGTGCCTGGAGTGTGGGGGCAGATGAAAAACTGTTTTTT
size: .; J: TRBJ2-2; D: .; V: TRBV11-2; CDR3: CASSRNGQTGELFF; DNA: TGTGCCAGCAGCCGGAACGGACAAACCGGGGAGCTGTTTTTT
size: .; J: TRBJ2-7; D: TRBD1; V: TRBV7-3; CDR3: CASSQTTGTGEQYF; DNA: TGTGCCAGCAGTCAGACGACAGGGACGGGGGAGCAGTACTTC
size: .; J: TRBJ2-3; D: TRBD2; V: TRBV5-4; CDR3: CASTPAGAPPDTQYF; DNA: TGTGCCAGTACTCCGGCGGGAGCACCCCCAGATACGCAGTATTTT
size: .; J: TRBJ1-2; D: .; V: TRBV5-1; CDR3: CASSPTQRGYTF; DNA: TGCGCCAGCAGCCCGACCCAGAGGGGCTACACCTTC
size: .; J: TRBJ2-7; D: TRBD1; V: TRBV6-1; CDR3: CASTTGAGNEQYF; DNA: TGTGCCAGCACAACAGGGGCGGGTAACGAGCAGTACTTC
size: .; J: TRBJ1-1; D: .; V: TRBV6-5; CDR3: CASSYGGTEAFF; DNA: TGTGCCAGCAGTTACGGAGGGACTGAAGCTTTCTTT
size: .; J: TRBJ2-5; D: .; V: TRBV7-7; CDR3: CASSLAAGQETQYF; DNA: TGTGCTAGCAGCTTAGCGGCAGGCCAAGAGACCCAGTACTTC
size: .; J: TRBJ2-1; D: TRBD2; V: TRBV13; CDR3: CASSLELAGLFF; DNA: TGTGCCAGCAGCTTAGAACTAGCGGGACTGTTCTTC
size: few; J: TRBJ2-7; D: TRBD2; V: TRBV6-1; CDR3: CASSETSGSSYEQYF; DNA: TGTGCCAGCAGTGAGACTAGCGGGAGCTCCTACGAGCAGTACTTC
size: .; J: TRBJ1-4; D: TRBD1; V: TRBV6-6; CDR3: CASSPWTGLNEKLFF; DNA: TGTGCCAGCAGTCCGTGGACAGGCTTAAATGAAAAACTGTTTTTT
size: .; J: TRBJ1-3; D: .; V: TRBV6-1; CDR3: CASSEVGSPGNTIYF; DNA: TGTGCCAGCAGTGAAGTGGGCAGTCCTGGAAACACCATATATTTT
size: .; J: TRBJ1-5; D: TRBD1; V: TRBV30; CDR3: CAWKTPGQLNQPQHF; DNA: TGTGCCTGGAAAACCCCGGGACAGTTAAATCAGCCCCAGCATTTT
size: few; J: TRBJ1-6; D: .; V: TRBV30; CDR3: CAWTGDNNSPLHF; DNA: TGTGCCTGGACAGGGGATAATAATTCACCCCTCCACTTT
size: .; J: TRBJ1-1; D: TRBD1; V: TRBV9; CDR3: CASSVQGGTEAFF; DNA: TGTGCCAGCAGCGTACAGGGGGGCACTGAAGCTTTCTTT
size: once; J: TRBJ2-2; D: TRBD2; V: TRBV7-9; CDR3: CASSTRLANTGELFF; DNA: TGTGCCAGCAGCACCCGACTAGCTAACACCGGGGAGCTGTTTTTT
size: .; J: TRBJ2-7; D: TRBD1; V: TRBV5-1; CDR3: CASSFKTGFSSYEQYF; DNA: TGCGCCAGCAGCTTCAAGACAGGGTTTAGCTCCTACGAACAGTACTTC
size: .; J: TRBJ2-5; D: TRBD2; V: TRBV2; CDR3: CASSEELAGRKTQYF; DNA: TGTGCCAGCAGTGAAGAACTAGCGGGGAGGAAGACCCAGTACTTC